This T cell receptor beta chain was recovered during a study of T cell responses to AZD1222 COVID-19 vaccine. The study's findings and limits: Baseline seropositivity characterized only 5 or 6 AZD1222 recipients. CD4 TCRs covered the whole spike, strongest at regions 160-218 and 743-854.

TCRdb's copy holds only in-frame clones and misses some; the assay was immunoSEQ multiplex PCR. There are 80,000 or so clones in the sample; roughly 88% occur only once, and 10% lies in the top ten. J gave up 3 bases and V 4 bases, and 8 bases lay outside the gene matches. Germline CDR1 is SGDLS and CDR2 is YYNGEE. The CDR3 length is 15 residues. On this clone: The antigen is unknown.

The clonotype was recovered from an adult who received the AZD1222 COVID-19 vaccine. Sequencing used peripheral blood, obtained 28 days after the second AZD1222 dose. This rearrangement joins TRBV9 to TRBJ2-7; TRBD1 aligns across 9 bases. For the CDR3, the DNA is TGTGCCAGCAGCCGGGACAGGGAGTCACTCTACGAGCAGTACTTC. This gives the protein CASSRDRESLYEQYF.